The rows below give T cell receptor beta chains drawn from one sample of a study of PD-1 blockade in classical Hodgkin lymphoma. Sequencing used immunoSEQ multiplex PCR; TCRdb keeps in-frame clones, though not all of them. In the table there are roughly 50,000 clones, roughly 80% of which are singletons. The sample here was peripheral blood mononuclear cells (PBMCs), taken at baseline. The receptors come from a human donor with classical Hodgkin lymphoma. CDR3s leave out the opening cysteine and the closing phenylalanine or tryptophan. The order of the fields is CDR3 length, V gene, J gene, CDR3 protein.

length: 12
V: TRBV5-6
J: TRBJ2-5
CDR3: ASSLGGGAGTQY

length: 14
V: TRBV5-4
J: TRBJ2-2
CDR3: ASSPWTSGSTGELF

length: 15
V: TRBV4-1
J: TRBJ2-7
CDR3: ASSQGTGGVNIGEQY

length: 13
V: TRBV7-6
J: TRBJ2-1
CDR3: ASSVDVLFYNEQF

length: 11
V: TRBV6-5
J: TRBJ2-2
CDR3: ASGERATGELF

length: 14
V: TRBV5-1
J: TRBJ2-5
CDR3: ASSSGTGGYQETQY

length: 15
V: TRBV12-5
J: TRBJ1-5
CDR3: ASGLVHGQGAEQPQH

length: 13
V: TRBV30
J: TRBJ1-5
CDR3: AWSRGGGGNQPQH

length: 11
V: TRBV10-2
J: TRBJ1-2
CDR3: ASSDRGPYGYT

length: 11
V: TRBV6-5
J: TRBJ1-5
CDR3: ASSYDGDQPQH